Here is one T cell receptor beta chain with its context. The antigen is unknown. Looked up from germline, CDR1 is SGHTA and CDR2 is FQGTGA. CDR3 length: 18 amino acids. J lost 1 base, V lost 5 bases, and 8 bases had no gene match. The sample originates from a study of graft-versus-host responses after intestinal transplantation. Method: immunoSEQ multiplex PCR; TCRdb's copy keeps in-frame clones and lacks some. The sample contains approximately 100,000 clones, roughly 84% of which appear only once. Sequences were derived from unstimulated CD4+ T cells sorted from spleen or lymph node cells, sampled before intestinal transplant. This TCR was recovered from a human donor who received an intestinal transplant. V gene TRBV7-3 combines with J gene TRBJ2-3; TRBD2 matches 14 bases. The CDR3 spells CASSHGTSGSWGTDTQYF. Here the CDR3 DNA reads TGTGCCAGCAGCCACGGGACTAGCGGGAGTTGGGGCACAGATACGCAGTATTTT.